The rows below give T cell receptor beta chains drawn from one sample of a study of blood T cells in healthy people across ages. Each CDR3 protein gets one entry after TCRdb re-called the 5' RACE reads with MiXCR. The table includes 980,000 or so distinct CDR3 sequences, roughly 43% detected once. Sequenced material: blood. Receptors originate from a man aged 30 to 39 in good health. CDR3s include the opening cysteine and the closing phenylalanine or tryptophan. A D gene is named only where the DNA matches it firmly. A row's size may be missing; if present it is once, few, many or a size class.

>few|.|TRBV7-9|TRBJ1-2
TGTGCCAGCAGCCCTATTGGATCCAGCTATGGCTACACCTTC
CASSPIGSSYGYTF
>few|.|TRBV5-1|TRBJ1-4
TGCGCCAGCAGCTCGGAGGGGAAAACTAATGAAAAACTGTTTTTT
CASSSEGKTNEKLFF
>.|TRBD2|TRBV5-1|TRBJ2-1
TGCGCCAGCAGCCCATGGACTAGCGGGGGGTCGTACAATGAGCAGTTCTTC
CASSPWTSGGSYNEQFF
>.|.|TRBV27|TRBJ2-7
TGTGCCAGCAGTACCACGGAATACGGAGCCTACGAGCAGTACTTC
CASSTTEYGAYEQYF
>.|.|TRBV29-1|TRBJ1-1
TGCAGCGTTGAGGATCCAGCAGGGGATGAAGCTTTCTTT
CSVEDPAGDEAFF
>many|.|TRBV29-1|TRBJ2-7
TGCAGCGCGACAGGTACCTACGAGCAGTACTTC
CSATGTYEQYF
>.|TRBD1|TRBV7-9|TRBJ2-5
TGTGCCAGCAGCTTAGTTGGGACAGGTGAAGGGGAGCAGTACTTC
CASSLVGTGEGEQYF
>.|.|TRBV29-1|TRBJ1-4
TGCAGCGTGGGCACTTCGGAGGGAACTAATGAAAAACTGTTTTTT
CSVGTSEGTNEKLFF
>.|TRBD1|TRBV29-1|TRBJ1-1
TGCAGCGTGGCGGGACAGGGCTACACTGAAGCTTTCTTT
CSVAGQGYTEAFF
>few|.|TRBV19|TRBJ2-7
TGTGCCAGTAGTATATACACGGGCGAGCAGTACTTC
CASSIYTGEQYF
>few|TRBD2|TRBV6-6|TRBJ2-1
TGTGCCAGCAGGGAGAGACTAGCGGGCACGAGCAATGAGCAGTTCTTC
CASRERLAGTSNEQFF
>medium-sized|.|TRBV7-2|TRBJ2-3
TGTGCCAGCAGCCAAGACTGGATGACCACAGATACGCAGTATTTT
CASSQDWMTTDTQYF
>.|.|TRBV4-3|TRBJ1-2
TGCGCCAGCAGCCAAGATGGGACACCCAGATATGGCTACACCTTC
CASSQDGTPRYGYTF
>few|.|TRBV29-1|TRBJ2-5
TGCAGCGTTGAAGTGGTCCAAGAGACCCAGTACTTC
CSVEVVQETQYF
>few|.|TRBV6-5|TRBJ2-7
TGTGCCAGCAGTTCGCAGGTCTACGAGCAGTACTTC
CASSSQVYEQYF
>.|.|TRBV10-3|TRBJ2-1
TGTGCCATCAGTGAAGGAGGGGTGTACAATGAGCAGTTCTTC
CAISEGGVYNEQFF
>.|.|TRBV4-3|TRBJ1-5
TGCGCCAGCAGCCAAGATAACAGCCTTTATCAGCCCCAGCATTTT
CASSQDNSLYQPQHF
>few|TRBD1|TRBV5-1|TRBJ2-7
TGCGCCAGCAGCCCACAGGGGGACTACGAGCAGTACTTC
CASSPQGDYEQYF
>.|.|TRBV20-1|TRBJ2-7
TGCAGTGCTAGCCAGATGACCTACGAGCAGTACTTC
CSASQMTYEQYF
>.|.|TRBV4-1|TRBJ2-7
TGCGCCAGCAGCCAAGGTTTGGCCGCGAGGGGCGAGCAGTACTTC
CASSQGLAARGEQYF
>.|TRBD2|TRBV27|TRBJ2-1
TGTGCCAGCAGTTTAGGTAGCGGGGGGATTGAGCAGTTCTTC
CASSLGSGGIEQFF
>.|.|TRBV29-1|TRBJ2-3
TGCAGCGTTGAAATTTACGGTAGCACAGATACGCAGTATTTT
CSVEIYGSTDTQYF
>.|TRBD1|TRBV2|TRBJ1-1
TGTGCCAGCCAAGGACAGGGGGAAGCTTTCTTT
CASQGQGEAFF
>few|.|TRBV6-5|TRBJ2-7
TGTGCCAGCAGTTACTCTGGGCTGGACAGCCGATACGAGCAGTACTTC
CASSYSGLDSRYEQYF
>.|TRBD1|TRBV20-1|TRBJ2-7
TGCAGTGCCACAGCGCCCCGGGACAGGACCTACAATGAGCAGTACTTC
CSATAPRDRTYNEQYF
>.|TRBD1|TRBV6-2/TRBV6-3|TRBJ1-5
TGTGCCAGCAGTTACGATCTCAGGGGGGGTAGTATTCAGCCCCAGCATTTT
CASSYDLRGGSIQPQHF
>many|TRBD2|TRBV4-1|TRBJ2-5
TGCGCCAGCAGCCAAGGACTAGCGGGTCAAGAGACCCAGTACTTC
CASSQGLAGQETQYF
>.|TRBD1|TRBV27|TRBJ2-1
TGTGCCAGCAGTTTACCCGGGACAGGGTCCAATGAGCAGTTCTTC
CASSLPGTGSNEQFF
>.|.|TRBV5-1|TRBJ2-3
TGCGCCAGCAGCTTGGCGGGGATGCGGACAGATACGCAGTATTTT
CASSLAGMRTDTQYF
>.|TRBD1|TRBV12-3/TRBV12-4|TRBJ2-3
TGTGCCAGCCGGGACAGAGGATTTGGAGATACGCAGTATTTT
CASRDRGFGDTQYF
>once|.|TRBV20-1|TRBJ1-1
TGCAGTGCTAGCGGGGGGCTGAACACTGAAGCTTTCTTT
CSASGGLNTEAFF
>.|.|TRBV9|TRBJ2-5
TGTGCCAGCAGCGTAGTAGGAGCGGTCCAAGAGACCCAGTACTTC
CASSVVGAVQETQYF
>.|TRBD1|TRBV7-2|TRBJ1-2
TGTGCCAGCAGCTTAAGGGACAGGGGTCACTATGGCTACACCTTC
CASSLRDRGHYGYTF
>.|.|TRBV12-3/TRBV12-4|TRBJ2-5
TGTGCCAGCAAATTGGGTAGCAATACGCAGTACTTC
CASKLGSNTQYF
>few|TRBD1|TRBV10-3|TRBJ2-3
TGTGCCATCAGATCGGGACAGGGGGCAGATACGCAGTATTTT
CAIRSGQGADTQYF
>.|TRBD1|TRBV5-1|TRBJ1-6
TGCGCCAGCAGCTTGGCCAGGGGGCATAATTCACCCCTCCACTTT
CASSLARGHNSPLHF
>once|TRBD2|TRBV27|TRBJ2-5
TGTGCCAGCAGACCTAGCGGGGGGGCCCAAGAGACCCAGTACTTC
CASRPSGGAQETQYF
>few|.|TRBV7-9|TRBJ2-7
TGTGCCAGCAGCTCAACGGTAACAGGTTCCTCCTACGAGCAGTACTTC
CASSSTVTGSSYEQYF
>.|.|TRBV12-3/TRBV12-4|TRBJ2-7
TGTGCCAGCACCGATGGGGGGATACTCTCCTACGAGCAGTACTTC
CASTDGGILSYEQYF
>.|TRBD2|TRBV7-3|TRBJ2-1
TGTGCCAGCAGCTCCTCCACTAGCGGGGGGGCCCTCAATGAGCAGTTCTTC
CASSSSTSGGALNEQFF
>few|TRBD2|TRBV15|TRBJ2-1
TGTGCCACCAGCAGGGCTAGCGGGGGGGCCGATGAGCAGTTCTTC
CATSRASGGADEQFF
>few|.|TRBV5-5|TRBJ1-2
TGTGCCAGCAGCTTGCTCAGTTCTAACTATGGCTACACCTTC
CASSLLSSNYGYTF
>.|.|TRBV3-1|TRBJ2-7
TGTGCCAGCAGCCAAGGGACACTTGTTCTCGAGCAGTACTTC
CASSQGTLVLEQYF
>.|.|TRBV7-9|TRBJ1-4
TGTGCCAGCAGCTTAAACGGGATTAATGAAAAACTGTTTTTT
CASSLNGINEKLFF
>few|TRBD1|TRBV6-5|TRBJ1-1
TGTGCCAGCAGTCCCGGGACAGGGACCACTGAAGCTTTCTTT
CASSPGTGTTEAFF
>.|.|TRBV30|TRBJ1-5
TGTGCCTTTTACGACAGCCTAAATCAGCCCCAGCATTTT
CAFYDSLNQPQHF
>.|TRBD1|TRBV12-3/TRBV12-4|TRBJ2-7
TGTGCCAGCAGTGCCGCCAGGGGGCCATTTGAGCAGTACTTC
CASSAARGPFEQYF
>.|TRBD2|TRBV20-1|TRBJ2-1
TGCAGTGCTAGAGGAATTAGCGGGAGCTCCTACAATGAGCAGTTCTTC
CSARGISGSSYNEQFF